This T cell receptor (beta chain) came from a study of blood T cells in healthy people across ages. Study-level background: The capture of about one barcoded beta molecule per two T cells was achieved by template switching. Notes on the study in general: Estimates drawn from one million T cells were deemed to understate diversity. As naive T cell percentage varied, TCR beta diversity correlated strongly with it.

Between the trimmed V and J ends, which lost 2 bases and 0 bases, there was a span of 11 bases. CDR3 length: 15 residues. Germline CDR1 reads MNHEY; CDR2 reads SVGAGI. Donors gave around 10 milliliters of peripheral blood apiece. A second PCR of 7 to 11 cycles used a sample-barcoded 5' primer and a J-beta primer mix. TCRdb recomputed calls from the 5' RACE reads with MiXCR, one row per CDR3 protein. The sample shows roughly 800,000 distinct CDR3 sequences, approximately 55% of them seen only once. As regards this clonotype: Its specificity is unknown.

This clonotype originated in a man older than 75 in good health. The chain carries TRBV6-5 and TRBJ2-7, with D perhaps matching TRBD1 (5 bases). Sequenced: blood. The CDR3 protein is CASSYPRATSYEQYF. The CDR3 DNA reads TGTGCCAGCAGTTACCCCAGGGCCACCTCCTACGAGCAGTACTTC.